The clone carrying this TCR beta chain was seen more than once but under ten times. What it binds is unknown. This entry is derived from a study of identical twins. Whole-study results and caveats: Diverse VJ usage suggested most zero-insertion clonotypes were not invariant T cells.

All donors comprised healthy Caucasians. Germline V gene data show CDR1 as SGHRS and CDR2 as YFSETQ. The CDR3 length is 14 residues. The germline V and J ends were trimmed by 2 bases and 3 bases, with 11 bases remaining between them. The authors used template switching to add a universal primer site and gave cDNA unique molecular identifiers. TCRdb independently ran MiXCR on the 5' RACE reads; one entry per CDR3 protein. Here the sample spans some 560,000 distinct CDR3 sequences, more than 9% being singletons. These sequences were also reported in another study, on yellow fever vaccine responses in identical twins. That source notes: Convergence reportedly seemed to mark part of the twins' vaccine T cell response, with personalization marking the rest.

The source is a woman between 18 and 29 years old in good health. Material for sequencing was PBMCs. The rearrangement links TRBV5-1 to TRBJ2-5; the D gene is possibly TRBD2 (5 bases). The CDR3 DNA is TGCGCCAGCAGCTTCACCGGGATGGAAGAGACCCAGTACTTC. Its protein is CASSFTGMEETQYF.